This T cell receptor (beta chain) was obtained from a study of blood T cells in healthy people across ages (dated by TCRdb to the mid-2010s). Regarding the study in general: Template switching captured roughly one uniquely barcoded TCR beta cDNA molecule per two T cells in model experiments. The donors were split into four age groups: young (average around 16 years), middle-aged (around 37), aged (roughly 68) and long-lived (roughly 80). For two donors (one aged 18 to 30 and one aged 80 or older), the study analyzed two additional independent replicas of 1 million unique cDNA reads from the same blood draw. To track age-related changes in TCR beta repertoire diversity, the study relied on deep sequencing normalized with unique cDNA molecular identifiers. To avoid experimental bias, donors of different ages were randomly spread across the sequencing lanes.

Donors were a few dozen systemically healthy Caucasian individuals from Russia aged about 6 to 100 years. Each donor gave about 9.2 milliliters of peripheral blood, drawn into EDTA-treated Vacutainer tubes. Ficoll-Paque density-gradient centrifugation was used to isolate PBMCs, with at least 6.5 million obtained per sample. Trizol reagent was used to extract total RNA from PBMCs, with at least 5 micrograms per sample. For every donor, an aliquot of PBMCs went through flow cytometry to measure the percentages of naive CD45RAhigh/CD27high T cells. V is clipped by 8 bases and J by 14 bases, and the sequence between their germline boundaries is 20 bases long. Counted from cysteine to phenylalanine, this CDR3 has 12 amino acids. Only CDR3 DNA is held: 36 bases, read in frame from base 1. Per the germline V gene, SGHAT is the CDR1 and FQNNGV is the CDR2. What the authors observed across the whole study: Compared with the aged group, more naive CD4+ T cells, fewer expanded clones and increased TCR diversity were shown by the long-lived group, suggesting age selection. As age increased, observed TCR beta diversity per million T cells dropped in a roughly linear way, and a significant reduction was already evident by age about 40. Because profiling used bulk unsorted PBMCs, naive and antigen-experienced compartments could not be compared conclusively. Donor CMV infection status was unknown, potentially confounding age-related changes in expanded clonotypes. The percentage of naive T cells measured by flow cytometry correlated strongly with observed TCR beta diversity. Estimates of total diversity based on one million sequenced T cells were regarded as lower bounds and as underestimates.

Library construction relied on 5' RACE. Reads for this sample came from an Illumina HiSeq 2500. A second roughly 6 to 11 cycle PCR used a sample-barcoded 5' primer and a J-beta primer mix. A unique molecular identifier was introduced onto each TCR beta cDNA molecule by a template-switch 5' adaptor carrying 12 random nucleotides. Each sample yielded at least 2.5 million CDR3-containing paired-end reads. The Mint cDNA synthesis kit, primed by a TRBC-specific oligonucleotide, was used to synthesize first-strand cDNA from all RNA. Following uracil-DNA glycosylase treatment, a first 18-cycle PCR with universal primers M1SS and BC2_uni_R was performed on all cDNA. The study's own analysis went as follows. For normalization, 1 million high-quality reads, each with a distinct molecular identifier, were randomly selected from each sample. Reads with shared molecular identifiers were discarded instead of being binned into consensus sequences. MiTCR, run with a Q25 quality threshold and the strictest error-elimination algorithm, handled CDR3 identification, clonotype clustering and error correction. A nonparametric unseen species model with Euler transformation was used to estimate a lower bound on total TCR beta diversity. Using fastp trimming at Q25 and MiXCR clonotype assembly, TCRdb reanalyzed the public sequencing data and kept in-frame beta chains. CDR3 protein sequences are deduplicated, and each keeps its most common genes and DNA. TCRdb, not the authors, supplied the V and J calls. The sample table lists 1,500,000 or so distinct CDR3 sequences, approximately 43% of them with a count of one. The ten largest clones take up about 3.8% of the sample.

Concerning this clonotype: It lacks a known antigen. No base quality information exists; no much larger clone differs at one position.

The sequencing input was blood. This chain is built from TRBV11-2 and TRBJ2-3; TRBD2 could be the D gene, as 6 bases match. This TCR derives from a woman under 30 in good health. In nucleotide form, the sequence is TGTGCCAGCGGAATCCTCGGGAGATACGCGTATTTT. The encoded protein is CASGILGRYAYF.